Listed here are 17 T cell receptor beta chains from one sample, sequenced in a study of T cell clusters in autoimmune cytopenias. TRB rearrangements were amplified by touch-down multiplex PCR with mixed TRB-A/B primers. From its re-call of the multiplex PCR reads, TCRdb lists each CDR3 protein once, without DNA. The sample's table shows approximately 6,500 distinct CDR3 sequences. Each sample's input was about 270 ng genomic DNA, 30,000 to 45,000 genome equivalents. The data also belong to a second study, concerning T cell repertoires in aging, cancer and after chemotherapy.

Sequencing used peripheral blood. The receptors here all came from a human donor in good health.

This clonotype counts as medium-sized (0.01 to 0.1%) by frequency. CDR3 in amino acids: CAIKGGSGYTF. The V gene is TRBV10-3, the J gene TRBJ1-2; TCRdb designates TRBD1, a call that cannot be tested without DNA. The CDR3 runs 11 residues. Germline values: CDR1 ENHRY, CDR2 SYGVKD.

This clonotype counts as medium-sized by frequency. CDR3 protein: CASRPRDRPGSYNSPLHF. This chain uses TRBV6-5 with TRBJ1-6; TCRdb's D call, TRBD1, is unchecked because there is no DNA. CDR1 is MNHEY and CDR2 is SVGAGI in the germline V gene. This CDR3 contains 18 residues.

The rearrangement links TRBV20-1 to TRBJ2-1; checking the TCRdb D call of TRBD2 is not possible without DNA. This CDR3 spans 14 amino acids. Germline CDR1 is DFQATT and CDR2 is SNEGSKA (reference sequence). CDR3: CSARTAGGLREQFF.

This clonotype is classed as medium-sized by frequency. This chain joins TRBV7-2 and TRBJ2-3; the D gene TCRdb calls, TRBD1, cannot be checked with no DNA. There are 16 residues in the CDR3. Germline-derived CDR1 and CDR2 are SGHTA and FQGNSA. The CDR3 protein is CASRIAGGPNTDTQYF.

The CDR3 here is CASSLPRGGTRNTYGYTF. This chain connects TRBV7-9 to TRBJ1-2; the TRBD1 assignment by TCRdb is unverifiable without DNA. This CDR3 is 18 amino acids long. CDR1 and CDR2 from the germline V gene are SEHNR and FQNEAQ (reference sequence).

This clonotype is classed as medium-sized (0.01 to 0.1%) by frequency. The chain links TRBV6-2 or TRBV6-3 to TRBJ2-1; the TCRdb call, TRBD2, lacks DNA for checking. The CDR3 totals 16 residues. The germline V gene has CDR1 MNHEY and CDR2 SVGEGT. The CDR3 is CASRPGLAGAYNEQFF.

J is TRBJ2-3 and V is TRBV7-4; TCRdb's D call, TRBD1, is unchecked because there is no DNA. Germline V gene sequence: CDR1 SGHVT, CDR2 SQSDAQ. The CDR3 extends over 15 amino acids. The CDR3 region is CASSPRGLRTDTQYF.

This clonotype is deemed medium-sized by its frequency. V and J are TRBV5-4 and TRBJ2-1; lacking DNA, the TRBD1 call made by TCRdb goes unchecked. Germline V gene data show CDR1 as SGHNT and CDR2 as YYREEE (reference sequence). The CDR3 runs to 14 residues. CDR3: CASSLWGADNEQFF.

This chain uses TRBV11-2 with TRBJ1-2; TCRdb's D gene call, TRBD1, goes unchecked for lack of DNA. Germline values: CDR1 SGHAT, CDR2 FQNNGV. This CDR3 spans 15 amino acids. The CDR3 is CASSLVGHGLNGYTF.

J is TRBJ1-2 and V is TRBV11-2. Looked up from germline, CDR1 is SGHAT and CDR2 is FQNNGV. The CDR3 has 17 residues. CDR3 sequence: CASSFDPWGDPNYGYTF.

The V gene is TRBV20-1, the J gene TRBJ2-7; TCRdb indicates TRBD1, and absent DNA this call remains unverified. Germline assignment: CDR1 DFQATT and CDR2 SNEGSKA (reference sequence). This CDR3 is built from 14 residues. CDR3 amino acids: CSARDPSGGYEQYF.

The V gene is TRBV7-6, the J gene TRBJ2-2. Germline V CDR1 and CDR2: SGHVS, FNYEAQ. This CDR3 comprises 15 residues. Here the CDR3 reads CASSLSGKNTGELFF.

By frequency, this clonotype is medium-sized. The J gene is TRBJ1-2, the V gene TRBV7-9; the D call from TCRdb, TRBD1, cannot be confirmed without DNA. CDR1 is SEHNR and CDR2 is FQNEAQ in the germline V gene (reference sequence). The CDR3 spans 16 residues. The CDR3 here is CASSLAGQGKGNGYTF.

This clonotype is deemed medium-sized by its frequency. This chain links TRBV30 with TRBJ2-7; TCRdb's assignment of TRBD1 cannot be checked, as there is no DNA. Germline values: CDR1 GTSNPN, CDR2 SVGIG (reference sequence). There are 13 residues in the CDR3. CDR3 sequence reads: CAWSVGAHYEQYF.

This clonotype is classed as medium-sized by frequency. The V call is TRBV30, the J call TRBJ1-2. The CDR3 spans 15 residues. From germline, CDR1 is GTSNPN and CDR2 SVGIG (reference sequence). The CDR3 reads CAWSDPRDSNYGYTF.

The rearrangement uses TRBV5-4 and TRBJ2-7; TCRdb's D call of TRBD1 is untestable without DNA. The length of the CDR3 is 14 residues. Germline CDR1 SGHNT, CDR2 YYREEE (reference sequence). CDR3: CASSTGQGDYEQYF.

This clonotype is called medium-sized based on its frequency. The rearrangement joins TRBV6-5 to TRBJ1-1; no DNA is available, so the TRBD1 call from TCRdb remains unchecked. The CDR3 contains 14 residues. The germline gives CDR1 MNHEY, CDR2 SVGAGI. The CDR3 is CASRLRDMGTEAFF.